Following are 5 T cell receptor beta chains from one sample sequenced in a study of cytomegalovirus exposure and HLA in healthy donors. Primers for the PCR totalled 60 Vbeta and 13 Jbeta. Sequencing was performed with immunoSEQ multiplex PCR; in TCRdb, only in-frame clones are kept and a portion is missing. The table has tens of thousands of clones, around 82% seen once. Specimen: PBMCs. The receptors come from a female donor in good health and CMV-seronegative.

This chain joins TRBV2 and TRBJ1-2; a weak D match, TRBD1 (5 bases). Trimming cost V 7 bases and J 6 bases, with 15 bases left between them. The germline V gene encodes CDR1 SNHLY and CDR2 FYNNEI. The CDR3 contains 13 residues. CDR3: CASTPDSTDGYTF. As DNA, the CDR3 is TGTGCCAGCACCCCCGACAGCACCGATGGCTACACCTTC.

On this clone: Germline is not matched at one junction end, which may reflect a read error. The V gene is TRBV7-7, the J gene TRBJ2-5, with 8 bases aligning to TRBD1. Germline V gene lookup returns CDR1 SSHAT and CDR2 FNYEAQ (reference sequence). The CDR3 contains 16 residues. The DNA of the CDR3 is TGTGCTAGCAGCTTAGGACAGGGCTTTAATCAAGAGACCCAGTACTTC. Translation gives CASSLGQGFNQETQYF.

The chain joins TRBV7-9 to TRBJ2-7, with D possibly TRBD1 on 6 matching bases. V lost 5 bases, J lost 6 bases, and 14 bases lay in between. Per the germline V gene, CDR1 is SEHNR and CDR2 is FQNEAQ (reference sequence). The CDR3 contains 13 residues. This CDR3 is CASSQQGALEQYF. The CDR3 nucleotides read TGTGCCAGCAGCCAACAGGGAGCCCTCGAGCAGTACTTC.

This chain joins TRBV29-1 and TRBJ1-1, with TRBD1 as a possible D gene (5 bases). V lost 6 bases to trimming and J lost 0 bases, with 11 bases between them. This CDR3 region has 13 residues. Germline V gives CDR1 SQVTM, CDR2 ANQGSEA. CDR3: CSVETALNTEAFF. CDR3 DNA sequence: TGCAGCGTAGAGACAGCTCTGAACACTGAAGCTTTCTTT.

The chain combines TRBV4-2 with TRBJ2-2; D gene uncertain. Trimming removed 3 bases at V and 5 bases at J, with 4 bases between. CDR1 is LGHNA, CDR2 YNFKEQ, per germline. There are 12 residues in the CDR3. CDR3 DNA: TGTGCCAGCAGCCACGGTACCGGGGAGCTGTTTTTT. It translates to CASSHGTGELFF.